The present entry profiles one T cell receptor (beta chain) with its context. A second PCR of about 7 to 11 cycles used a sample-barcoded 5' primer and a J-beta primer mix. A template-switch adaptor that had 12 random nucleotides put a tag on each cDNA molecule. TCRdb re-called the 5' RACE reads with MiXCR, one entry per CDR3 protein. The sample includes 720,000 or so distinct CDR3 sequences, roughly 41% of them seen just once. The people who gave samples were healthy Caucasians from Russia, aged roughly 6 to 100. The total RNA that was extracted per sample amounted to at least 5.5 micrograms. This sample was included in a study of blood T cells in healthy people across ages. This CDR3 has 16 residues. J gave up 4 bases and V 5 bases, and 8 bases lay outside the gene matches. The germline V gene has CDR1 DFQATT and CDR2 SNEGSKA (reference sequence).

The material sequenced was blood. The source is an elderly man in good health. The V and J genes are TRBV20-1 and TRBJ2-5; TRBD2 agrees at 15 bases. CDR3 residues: CSADGTSGGRGETQYF. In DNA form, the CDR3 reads TGCAGTGCTGACGGGACTAGCGGGGGGCGGGGAGAGACCCAGTACTTC.